One and the same sample provided the 24 T cell receptor beta chains below, sequenced in a study of cytomegalovirus exposure and HLA in healthy donors. The PCR was carried out with 60 Vbeta primers and 13 Jbeta primers. Generated by immunoSEQ multiplex PCR, the TCRdb table keeps only in-frame clones and is missing some. The sample has 170,000 or so clones, about four fifths seen once. Material for sequencing was PBMCs. The receptors originated from a man aged 25-45 years in good health and CMV-seropositive.

This sequence joins TRBV5-5 and TRBJ1-6, with 8 nucleotides matching TRBD1. The CDR3 covers 17 residues. The germline gives CDR1 SGHKS, CDR2 YYEKEE (reference sequence). V gave up 0 bases and J gave up 7 bases; unmatched junction bases: 9. The CDR3 is CASSLVGGTGVNSPLHF. DNA for the CDR3: TGTGCCAGCAGCTTGGTAGGAGGGACAGGCGTCAATTCACCCCTCCACTTT.

This chain links TRBV7-2 with TRBJ2-5, with a possible D match to TRBD2 (5 bases). CDR3 length: 14 amino acids. The V and J ends lost 5 bases and 1 base respectively, with 11 bases between them. Looked up from germline, CDR1 is SGHTA and CDR2 is FQGNSA. The CDR3 sequence is CASSPGLTQETQYF. For the CDR3, the DNA is TGTGCCAGCAGCCCTGGACTTACCCAAGAGACCCAGTACTTC. The variable domain in full, with the rest retrieved from reference TRBV7-2 and TRBJ2-5, is GAGVSQSPSNKVTEKGKDVELRCDPISGHTALYWYRQSLGQGLEFLIYFQGNSAPDKSGLPSDRFSAERTGGSVSTLTIQRTQQEDSAVYLCASSPGLTQETQYFGPGTRLLVL.

Remarks on this clone: The junction shows a germline mismatch at one end, possibly a read error. This sequence joins TRBV18 and TRBJ2-7; 10 bases match TRBD2. Germline lookup yields CDR1 KGHSH and CDR2 LQKENI. The CDR3 is 13 amino acids. Here the CDR3 DNA reads TGTGCCAGCTCACCCCCTTTACTAGCGGGAATGGACTTC. Its translation is CASSPPLLAGMDF. Variable domain in full (rest from reference TRBV18 and TRBJ2-7): NAGVMQNPRHLVRRRGQEARLRCSPMKGHSHVYWYRQLPEEGLKFMVYLQKENIIDESGMPKERFSAEFPKEGPSILRIQQVVRGDSAAYFCASSPPLLAGMDFGPGTRLTVT.

The chain uses TRBV19 and TRBJ2-1; D remains unclear. The CDR3 runs 14 residues. CDR1 and CDR2 from the germline V gene are LNHDA and SQIVND (reference sequence). Trimming cost V 1 base and J 4 bases, with 8 bases left between them. The CDR3 is CASSIVADYNEQFF. In DNA, the CDR3 is TGTGCCAGTAGTATAGTGGCGGATTACAATGAGCAGTTCTTC.

In its sample, this clone was seen once. CDR3 bases: TGTGCCAGCAGCTTACGGTCTTCGGGGTTGGGGAACACCGGGGAGCTGTTTTTT. Translated: CASSLRSSGLGNTGELFF. This chain links TRBV7-8 with TRBJ2-2; a possible D gene is TRBD2 (5 bases). Germline V gene lookup returns CDR1 SGHVS and CDR2 FQNEAQ. The V gene lost 2 bases and the J gene lost 1 base, with 17 bases spanning the gap. This CDR3 comprises 18 residues.

This clone has only one observation. The chain combines TRBV4-2 with TRBJ2-5; 9 nucleotides align to TRBD2. V dropped 0 bases and J dropped 2; count of bases not matched to a gene: 4. This CDR3 has 16 residues. Per germline, CDR1 LGHNA and CDR2 YNFKEQ. Here the CDR3 DNA reads TGTGCCAGCAGCCAAGATTTAGCGGGGGAACAAGAGACCCAGTACTTC. It specifies CASSQDLAGEQETQYF.

This rearrangement joins TRBV6-5 to TRBJ1-1; D not resolved. Germline values: CDR1 MNHEY, CDR2 SVGAGI. With 2 bases removed from V and 4 bases from J, the gap between germline ends came to 14 bases. The CDR3 spans 15 residues. As DNA, the CDR3 is TGTGCCAGCAGTTACACCCCCCGTCCGGTCACTGAAGCTTTCTTT. Translating it yields CASSYTPRPVTEAFF.

V gene TRBV5-4 combines with J gene TRBJ1-2, with 9 nucleotides matching TRBD1. The CDR3 length is 13 residues. CDR1 SGHNT and CDR2 YYREEE come from the germline V gene (reference sequence). V shed 4 bases, J shed 7 bases, and the junction held 5 bases outside the gene matches. The CDR3 spells CASSGGTGLGYTF. The CDR3 nucleotides read TGTGCCAGCAGCGGGGGGACAGGGCTTGGCTACACCTTC.

This sequence joins TRBV29-1 and TRBJ2-7, with D uncertain. Per germline, CDR1 SQVTM and CDR2 ANQGSEA. CDR3 length equals 11 residues. V lost 4 bases and J 3 bases, leaving 7 bases between the germline ends. The CDR3, as DNA: TGCAGCGTTGGCCAGGACTACGAGCAGTACTTC. This translates into CSVGQDYEQYF.

This clone occurred once. The rearrangement joins TRBV11-2 to TRBJ2-1; D perhaps matches TRBD2 (6 bases). Trimming removed 0 bases from V and 4 bases from J, with 13 bases in between. CDR3 length equals 16 residues. Germline V CDR1 and CDR2: SGHAT, FQNNGV. The CDR3 sequence: CASSLDGDSIYNEQFF. Written as DNA, the CDR3 is TGTGCCAGCAGCTTAGATGGGGACTCAATATACAATGAGCAGTTCTTC.

V usage is TRBV4-3 and J usage is TRBJ2-7; 10 bases align to TRBD1. CDR1 and CDR2 (germline): LGHNA, YSLEER. There are 17 residues in the CDR3. V gave up 1 base and J gave up 2 bases; unmatched junction bases: 8. In DNA form, the CDR3 reads TGCGCCAGCAGCCAAGCCCCCCGGGACAGGGGTACCTACGAGCAGTACTTC. Translation: CASSQAPRDRGTYEQYF.

J is TRBJ2-2 and V is TRBV19; TRBD1 might be the D (5 bases). Germline V gene sequence: CDR1 LNHDA, CDR2 SQIVND (reference sequence). CDR3 length: 12 residues. Between the trimmed V and J ends, which lost 5 bases and 6 bases, there was a span of 7 bases. CDR3 region: CASSQGAGELFF. CDR3 in DNA: TGTGCCAGTAGTCAAGGGGCCGGGGAGCTGTTTTTT.

This clone was seen a handful of times. The gene calls are TRBV30 and TRBJ2-7, with a possible D match to TRBD1 (5 bases). The CDR3 contains 13 residues. Trimming took off 5 bases at V and 1 base at J, with 12 bases between the two ends. The germline gives CDR1 GTSNPN, CDR2 SVGIG (reference sequence). The CDR3, as DNA: TGTGCCTGGGGCCACGGACAATCCTACGAGCAGTACTTC. Translated: CAWGHGQSYEQYF.

J is TRBJ1-5 and V is TRBV27; possible D gene TRBD1, 5 bases. V lost 10 bases and J 0 bases, leaving 13 bases between the germline ends. This CDR3 has 14 residues. In germline, CDR1 is MNHEY, CDR2 SMNVEV (reference sequence). The CDR3 region has the DNA TGTGCCACCTCGGCAGGGTATAGCAATCAGCCCCAGCATTTT. This gives the protein CATSAGYSNQPQHF.

V is TRBV11-1 and J is TRBJ2-1, with 13 bases matching TRBD2. Germline trimming cut 4 bases from V and 4 bases from J; bases unmatched to any gene: 4. The germline V gene encodes CDR1 SGHAT and CDR2 FQDESV (reference sequence). This CDR3 comprises 16 residues. The chain's CDR3 is CASSSILAGGYNEQFF. The CDR3 DNA is TGTGCCAGCAGCTCAATACTAGCGGGAGGGTACAATGAGCAGTTCTTC.

Only one count was recorded for this clone. The rearrangement links TRBV2 to TRBJ2-2; D might be TRBD1 (5 bases). The germline CDR1 and CDR2 sequences are SNHLY and FYNNEI. The CDR3 is made up of 15 amino acids. V was shortened by 0 bases and J by 5 bases, with 10 bases between the two germline ends. In nucleotides, the CDR3 is TGTGCCAGCAGTGAAGCGGGCAGGGTGACCGGGGAGCTGTTTTTT. Amino acids: CASSEAGRVTGELFF.

The DNA of the CDR3 is TGCGCCAGCAGCCCCTTTACTCGACAGGGGGCTTTTTTGACTGAAGCTTTCTTT. Residues: CASSPFTRQGAFLTEAFF. The J gene is TRBJ1-1, the V gene TRBV4-1; 10 bases are a match to TRBD1. The ends lost 4 bases at V and 5 bases at J; junction bases unmatched: 16. The CDR3 has 18 residues. CDR1 is MGHRA, CDR2 YSYEKL, per germline.

The chain uses TRBV19 and TRBJ1-2, with TRBD1 identical over 7 bases. V trimming: 6 bases; J trimming: 4 bases; junction bases outside the gene matches: 11. Germline CDR1 reads LNHDA; CDR2 reads SQIVND (reference sequence). The CDR3 spans 15 residues. The CDR3 loop reads CASRPRGTEGYGYTF. CDR3 bases: TGTGCCAGTAGACCCCGGGGGACAGAGGGCTATGGCTACACCTTC.

This clone came up once. The chain couples TRBV27 to TRBJ2-5; 7 bases are shared with TRBD2. Germline CDR1 MNHEY, CDR2 SMNVEV (reference sequence). V gave up 6 bases and J gave up 1 base; unmatched junction bases: 5. This CDR3 contains 14 residues. The DNA for the CDR3 is TGTGCCAGCAGCGGGGAGGGCCCCCAAGAGACCCAGTACTTC. Residues: CASSGEGPQETQYF.

This clone was observed a handful of times. The chain uses TRBV19 and TRBJ2-5; the match to TRBD2 covers 9 bases. V shed 3 bases, J shed 0 bases, and the junction held 11 bases outside the gene matches. Germline assignment: CDR1 LNHDA and CDR2 SQIVND (reference sequence). The CDR3 has 18 amino acids. The CDR3 bases are TGTGCCAGTAGTATCTTTTATTTGGCTAGCGGGGACCAAGAGACCCAGTACTTC. Protein product: CASSIFYLASGDQETQYF.

This clone was seen a few times. The chain carries TRBV9 and TRBJ1-4; the D is unclear. This CDR3 comprises 14 residues. With 4 bases removed from V and 7 bases from J, the gap between germline ends came to 14 bases. CDR1 and CDR2 from the germline V gene are SGDLS and YYNGEE. The CDR3 reads CASSLGGEAEKLFF. For the CDR3, the DNA is TGTGCCAGCAGCCTTGGTGGGGAGGCTGAAAAACTGTTTTTT. Combining the CDR3 with reference TRBV9 and TRBJ1-4 gives the whole variable domain DSGVTQTPKHLITATGQRVTLRCSPRSGDLSVYWYQQSLDQGLQFLIQYYNGEERAKGNILERFSAQQFPDLHSELNLSSLELGDSALYFCASSLGGEAEKLFFGSGTQLSVL.

This clone has just a few counts. This rearrangement joins TRBV5-1 to TRBJ1-2, with 11 bases that match TRBD1. The CDR3 length is 14 residues. Germline V CDR1 and CDR2: SGHRS, YFSETQ. V gave up 0 bases and J gave up 5 bases; unmatched junction bases: 0. The CDR3 DNA is TGCGCCAGCAGCTTGGGGGACAGGGGGTATGGCTACACCTTC. Its protein product is CASSLGDRGYGYTF.

The chain couples TRBV19 to TRBJ1-1; TRBD1 might be the D (6 bases). V was trimmed by 3 bases and J by 2 bases, leaving 16 bases between them. CDR1 LNHDA and CDR2 SQIVND come from the germline V gene (reference sequence). The length of the CDR3 is 16 residues. The CDR3 DNA is TGTGCCAGTAGTATCCGCCCCGGGACATTCAACACTGAAGCTTTCTTT. Translating gives CASSIRPGTFNTEAFF.

This clone was detected once. V is TRBV19 and J is TRBJ1-1; TRBD1 matches at 8 bases. In germline, CDR1 is LNHDA, CDR2 SQIVND (reference sequence). CDR3 length: 11 amino acids. V was pared by 9 bases and J by 11 bases, with 8 bases of the junction left unmatched. CDR3 DNA: TGTGCCAGCCGGCAACAGGGGGAGGCTTTCTTT. It is translated as CASRQQGEAFF.